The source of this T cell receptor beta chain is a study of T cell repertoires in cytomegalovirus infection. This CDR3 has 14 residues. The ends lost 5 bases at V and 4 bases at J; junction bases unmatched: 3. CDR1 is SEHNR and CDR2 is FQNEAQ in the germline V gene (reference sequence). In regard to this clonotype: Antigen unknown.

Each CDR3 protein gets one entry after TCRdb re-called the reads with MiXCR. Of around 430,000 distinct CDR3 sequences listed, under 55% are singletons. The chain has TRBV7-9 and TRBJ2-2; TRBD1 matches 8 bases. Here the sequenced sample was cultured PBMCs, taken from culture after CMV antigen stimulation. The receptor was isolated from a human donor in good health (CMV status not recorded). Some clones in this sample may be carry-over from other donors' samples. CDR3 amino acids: CASSAGTGTGELFF. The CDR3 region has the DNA TGTGCCAGCAGCGCGGGGACAGGCACCGGGGAGCTGTTTTTT.